Listed here are 14 T cell receptor beta chains from one sample, sequenced in a study of cytomegalovirus exposure and HLA in healthy donors. In the PCR, 60 Vbeta and 13 Jbeta primers were used. Profiling relied on immunoSEQ multiplex PCR, and the TCRdb table lists in-frame clones only, not all of them. Here the sample spans 150,000 to 200,000 clones, 70% to 85% being singletons. Sequencing was carried out using PBMCs. The receptors were sampled from a woman under 40 in good health and CMV-seropositive.

The chain is built from TRBV11-2 and TRBJ2-3, with a tentative D call TRBD2 (6 bases). Trimming cost V 5 bases and J 2 bases, with 14 bases left between them. This CDR3 comprises 15 residues. The V gene's germline CDR1 is SGHAT and CDR2 FQNNGV. For the CDR3, the DNA is TGTGCCAGCAGCACCTGGGACTCCAACACAGATACGCAGTATTTT. Amino acids: CASSTWDSNTDTQYF.

The chain recombines TRBV7-2 with TRBJ1-1, with D possibly being TRBD1 (6 bases). The germline V and J ends were trimmed by 6 bases and 9 bases, with 14 bases remaining between them. The CDR3 is 12 amino acids. The germline V gene encodes CDR1 SGHTA and CDR2 FQGNSA. This CDR3 reads CASRPDSTKAFF. DNA for the CDR3: TGTGCCAGCAGACCGGACAGCACCAAAGCTTTCTTT.

The chain uses TRBV5-1 and TRBJ1-3; no reliable D call. The CDR3 is 14 residues long. The ends were cut back, 0 bases at V and 2 bases at J, with 6 bases in the middle. CDR1 SGHRS and CDR2 YFSETQ come from the germline V gene. Here the CDR3 reads CASSLAGTGNTIYF. CDR3 DNA: TGCGCCAGCAGCTTGGCGGGGACTGGAAACACCATATATTTT.

The rearrangement uses TRBV27 and TRBJ1-1, with D unclear. V lost 3 bases to trimming and J lost 6 bases, with 14 bases between them. CDR1 is MNHEY, CDR2 SMNVEV, per germline (reference sequence). The CDR3 spans 14 residues. In DNA form, the CDR3 reads TGTGCCAGCAGTTTTTATGACGGTCGGGCTGAAGCTTTCTTT. Protein sequence: CASSFYDGRAEAFF.

The gene calls are TRBV7-2 and TRBJ1-5; tentatively, D is TRBD1 (6 bases). The CDR3 runs 15 residues. CDR1 SGHTA and CDR2 FQGNSA come from the germline V gene. V lost 1 base to trimming and J lost 4 bases, with 11 bases between them. Written as DNA, the CDR3 is TGTGCCAGCAGCTTAGTAGCAGGGGTAAATCAGCCCCAGCATTTT. Translating it yields CASSLVAGVNQPQHF.

The V call is TRBV6-4, the J call TRBJ2-1; D unclear. Trimming took off 5 bases at V and 0 bases at J, with 11 bases between the two ends. The CDR3 sequence is 15 residues long. Germline V gives CDR1 MRHNA, CDR2 SNTAGT. As DNA, the CDR3 is TGTGCCAGCAGTCCTACAGAGAGCTCCTACAATGAGCAGTTCTTC. It specifies CASSPTESSYNEQFF.

V usage is TRBV29-1 and J usage is TRBJ2-7; 8 bases agree with TRBD1. J was trimmed by 5 bases and V by 7 bases; bases with no gene match: 13. The length of the CDR3 is 14 residues. The germline V gene encodes CDR1 SQVTM and CDR2 ANQGSEA. The CDR3 DNA is TGCAGCGCTACGAGAGGACAGGGATCCCACGAGCAGTACTTC. Its protein product is CSATRGQGSHEQYF.

This sequence joins TRBV21-1 and TRBJ1-1; the D call of TRBD1 is as the table states it, not checked on the DNA. TRBV21-1 is listed as a pseudogene. The CDR3 runs 18 residues. The CDR3 loop reads CASSKAWQGQDHNTEAFF. The CDR3 coding sequence is TGTGCCAGCAGCAAAGCTTGGCAGGGTCAGGATCACAACACTGAAGCTTTCTTT.

This chain uses TRBV7-8 with TRBJ2-1, with TRBD2 matching 10 bases. Germline CDR1 reads SGHVS; CDR2 reads FQNEAQ. CDR3 length: 17 amino acids. The ends lost 5 bases at V and 8 bases at J; junction bases unmatched: 15. CDR3 in amino acids: CASSPRQVWTSGHEQFF. In nucleotides, the CDR3 is TGTGCCAGCAGCCCTCGGCAGGTTTGGACTAGCGGTCATGAGCAGTTCTTC.

This chain links TRBV7-9 with TRBJ2-1, with TRBD2 matching 7 bases. V shed 10 bases and J 9 bases; nucleotides not matched to a gene: 21. Germline CDR1 and CDR2: SEHNR and FQNEAQ (reference sequence). The CDR3 runs 16 residues. The CDR3, as DNA: TGTGCCACCGACCCCCCCTCGGGACTCTCGGGAGGTGAGCAGTTCTTC. Translation gives CATDPPSGLSGGEQFF.

This chain uses TRBV27 with TRBJ2-1; unclear D gene. The V end lost 7 bases, the J end lost 0 bases, and 13 bases lay between the germline ends. Germline CDR1 reads MNHEY; CDR2 reads SMNVEV (reference sequence). The CDR3 is 15 amino acids. This CDR3 reads CASTPDRSSYNEQFF. The CDR3 DNA reads as TGTGCCAGCACGCCTGATCGGAGCTCCTACAATGAGCAGTTCTTC.

The genes are TRBV5-1 and TRBJ1-2; TRBD1 aligns across 7 bases. In germline, CDR1 is SGHRS, CDR2 YFSETQ. This CDR3 has 13 residues. The V and J ends lost 4 bases and 3 bases, in that order; junction bases with no gene match: 3. The CDR3, as DNA: TGCGCCAGCAGCCGGGACAGCGACTATGGCTACACCTTC. Its protein product is CASSRDSDYGYTF.

The chain joins TRBV4-1 to TRBJ2-7; 9 bases map to TRBD2. V lost 0 bases to trimming and J lost 2 bases; unmatched junction nucleotides: 8. Germline V gene lookup returns CDR1 MGHRA and CDR2 YSYEKL. CDR3 size: 17 residues. CDR3 protein: CASSQDGLAGSPYEQYF. CDR3 bases: TGCGCCAGCAGCCAAGATGGGCTAGCGGGGTCCCCCTACGAGCAGTACTTC.

V gene TRBV10-3 combines with J gene TRBJ2-7; 12 bases align to TRBD1. CDR3 length equals 14 residues. V shed 10 bases, J shed 4 bases, and the junction held 8 bases outside the gene matches. Germline V lookup: CDR1 ENHRY, CDR2 SYGVKD. The CDR3 loop reads CATKPGQGAYEQYF. The CDR3 nucleotides are TGTGCCACCAAACCGGGACAGGGGGCTTACGAGCAGTACTTC.